This T cell receptor (beta chain) was retrieved from a study of graft-versus-host responses after intestinal transplantation. Study in general: Anti-thymocyte globulin served as induction for all recipients, who then took tacrolimus and steroids for around 3 years. Regarding the study as a whole: There were GvH clones found in recipient marrow, and some of them appeared first in ileum or blood.

About this clone: Its antigen is not identified.

Using immunoSEQ multiplex PCR, the repertoire was profiled, and TCRdb retains in-frame clones only, with some absent. In the table there are some 96,000 clones, over 75% of which are singletons. The clonotype comes from a human donor who was the organ donor for an intestinal transplant. Sequences were derived from unstimulated CD4+ T cells sorted from spleen or lymph node cells, sampled before transplant.

The CDR3 bases are TGTGCCATCAGTGAGTCGTTGTACGGACAGAATAATTCACCCCTCCACTTT. This translates into CAISESLYGQNNSPLHF. V gene TRBV10-3 combines with J gene TRBJ1-6; TRBD1 might be the D (6 bases). CDR1 is ENHRY, CDR2 SYGVKD, per germline. The CDR3 has 17 amino acids. Trimming stripped 0 bases from V and 5 bases from J, with 14 bases between.